This entry concerns a single T cell receptor beta chain. The antigen is unknown. UMIs and sample barcodes were carried by the TCR alpha and TCR beta cDNA libraries that 5'RACE produced using constant-segment primers. Via MiXCR, TCRdb re-called the 5' RACE reads, giving one row per CDR3 protein. The table lists around 150,000 distinct CDR3 sequences, around 13% of them singletons. This sample is part of a study of T-cell memory formation after mild COVID-19. General study results and limits: Researchers report contracting CD4+ clones mostly in CM and EM, with CD8+ clones in EMRA. Later expanders leaned CD4+, whereas day 15 to 85 contracting clones were balanced CD4/CD8. Memory cells collected pre-infection included some clones that later responded, suggesting cross-reactive memory joined.

The CDR3 loop spans 13 amino acids. Germline-derived CDR1 and CDR2 are DFQATT and SNEGSKA (reference sequence). The TCR was taken from an adult woman who had mild COVID-19 (a few samples of this study predate the infection). Cell type and time point are not known. Sequencing used PBMCs or a T cell subset sorted from them (not recorded which). The chain couples TRBV20-1 to TRBJ2-7; D might be TRBD2 (6 bases). The CDR3 sequence: CSCGNPHSYEQYF. CDR3 coding DNA: TGCAGCTGCGGGAACCCCCATTCCTACGAGCAGTACTTC.